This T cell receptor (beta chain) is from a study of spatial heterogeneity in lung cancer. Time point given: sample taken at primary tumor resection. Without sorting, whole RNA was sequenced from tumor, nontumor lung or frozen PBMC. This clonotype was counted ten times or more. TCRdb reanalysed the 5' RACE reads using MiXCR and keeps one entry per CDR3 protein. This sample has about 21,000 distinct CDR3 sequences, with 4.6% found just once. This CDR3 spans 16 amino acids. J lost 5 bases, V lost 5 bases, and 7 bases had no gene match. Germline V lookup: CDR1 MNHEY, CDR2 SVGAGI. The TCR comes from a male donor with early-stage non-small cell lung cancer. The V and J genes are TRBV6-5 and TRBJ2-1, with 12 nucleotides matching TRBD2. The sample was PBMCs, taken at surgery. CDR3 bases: TGTGCCAGCAGTCCTAGGACTAGCGGGACCAACAATGAGCAGTTCTTC. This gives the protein CASSPRTSGTNNEQFF.